This TCR beta chain was found in a study of T cells expressing NK-cell markers. Study in general: Seven of eight sequenced donors tested HCMV-seropositive; one tested seronegative. Study-wide points: A handful of donors' CD3+CD56-NKG2C+ cells were dominated by the same clonotypes.

TCRdb processed the 5' RACE reads again and assigns one entry to each CDR3 protein, with no DNA. Found here are approximately 420,000 distinct CDR3 sequences; the top ten clones hold around 10%. Worth noting for this clonotype: The antigen is undetermined.

The germline CDR1 and CDR2 sequences are SGHRS and YFSETQ. The CDR3 sequence is 16 residues long. The rearrangement joins TRBV5-1 to TRBJ2-5; TCRdb's D call, TRBD2, is unchecked because there is no DNA. Sequenced input: blood T cells: a sorted CD56 or NKG2C T cell subset, CD4+ or CD8+ T cells, or bulk PBMC T cells (not recorded which). This receptor was identified in a woman between 50 and 59 years old in good health. CDR3 region: CASSGLSSGSGETQYF. The whole variable domain, filled in from reference TRBV5-1 and TRBJ2-5, reads KAGVTQTPRYLIKTRGQQVTLSCSPISGHRSVSWYQQTPGQGLQFLFEYFSETQRNKGNFPGRFSGRQFSNSRSEMNVSTLELGDSALYLCASSGLSSGSGETQYFGPGTRLLVL.